The present T cell receptor beta chain was sequenced within a study of PD-1 blockade in classical Hodgkin lymphoma. Study findings and constraints: In newly diagnosed patients, baseline TCR diversity was reportedly below that of healthy donors. Complete responders started with a diversity level that resembled newly diagnosed patients at baseline. There was a significant rise in CD4+ TCR diversity by C4D1, with no such rise for CD8+.

In germline, CDR1 is SGHVS, CDR2 FQNEAQ. Trimming left V 1 base short and J 9 bases short, with 7 bases between. The CDR3 is 12 amino acids. Turning to this clone: Its antigen is undetermined.

Data came from immunoSEQ multiplex PCR; TCRdb stores just in-frame clones and leaves some out. The table records some 21,000 clones, 60% to 80% of them present only once. Documented time point: cycle 4 day 1 (C4D1), after 6 weeks of nivolumab. All trial patients relapsed after autologous stem cell transplantation. The receptor comes from a human donor with classical Hodgkin lymphoma. This material consisted of peripheral blood mononuclear cells (PBMCs), taken before the fourth cycle of nivolumab. The chain uses TRBV7-8 and TRBJ2-1; no reliable D call. The CDR3 sequence: CASSLVLGEQFF. CDR3 in DNA: TGTGCCAGCAGCTTAGTTCTAGGTGAGCAGTTCTTC.